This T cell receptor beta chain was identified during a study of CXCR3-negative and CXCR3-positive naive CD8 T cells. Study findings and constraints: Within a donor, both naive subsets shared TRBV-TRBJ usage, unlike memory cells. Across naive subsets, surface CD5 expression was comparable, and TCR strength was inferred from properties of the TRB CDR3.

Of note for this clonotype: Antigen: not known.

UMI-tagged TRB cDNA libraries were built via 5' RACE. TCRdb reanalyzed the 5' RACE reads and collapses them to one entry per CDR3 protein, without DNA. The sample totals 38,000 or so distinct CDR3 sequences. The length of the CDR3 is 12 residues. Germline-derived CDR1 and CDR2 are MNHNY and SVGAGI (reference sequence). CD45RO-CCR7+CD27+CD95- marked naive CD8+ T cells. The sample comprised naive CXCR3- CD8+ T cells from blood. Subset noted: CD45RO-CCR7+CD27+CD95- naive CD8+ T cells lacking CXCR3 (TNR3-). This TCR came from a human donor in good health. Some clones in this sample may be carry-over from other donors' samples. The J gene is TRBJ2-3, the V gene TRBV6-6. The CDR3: CAVHGGTDTQYF.